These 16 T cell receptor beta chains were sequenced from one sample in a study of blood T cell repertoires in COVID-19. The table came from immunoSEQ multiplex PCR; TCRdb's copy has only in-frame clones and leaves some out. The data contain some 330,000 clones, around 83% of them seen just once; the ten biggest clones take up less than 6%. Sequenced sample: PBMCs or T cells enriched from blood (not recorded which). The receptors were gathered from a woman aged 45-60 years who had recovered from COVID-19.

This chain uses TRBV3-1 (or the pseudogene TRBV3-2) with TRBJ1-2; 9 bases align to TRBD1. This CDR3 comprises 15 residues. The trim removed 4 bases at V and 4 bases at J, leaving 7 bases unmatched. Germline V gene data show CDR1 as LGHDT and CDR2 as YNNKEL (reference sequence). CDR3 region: CASSPNSGQGYGYTF. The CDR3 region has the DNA TGTGCCAGCAGCCCGAATTCGGGACAGGGCTATGGCTACACCTTC.

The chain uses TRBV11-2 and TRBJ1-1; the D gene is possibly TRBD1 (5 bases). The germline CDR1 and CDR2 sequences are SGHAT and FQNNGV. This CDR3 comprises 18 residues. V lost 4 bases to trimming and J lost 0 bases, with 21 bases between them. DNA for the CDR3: TGTGCCAGCAGCTCCCTAGGGGCGGGGGGATTTTTGAACACTGAAGCTTTCTTT. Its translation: CASSSLGAGGFLNTEAFF.

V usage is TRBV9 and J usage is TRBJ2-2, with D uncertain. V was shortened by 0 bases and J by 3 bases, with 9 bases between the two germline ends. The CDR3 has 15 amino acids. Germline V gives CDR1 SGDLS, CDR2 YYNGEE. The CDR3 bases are TGTGCCAGCAGCGTAGCCCCCAGCGACACCGGGGAGCTGTTTTTT. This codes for CASSVAPSDTGELFF.

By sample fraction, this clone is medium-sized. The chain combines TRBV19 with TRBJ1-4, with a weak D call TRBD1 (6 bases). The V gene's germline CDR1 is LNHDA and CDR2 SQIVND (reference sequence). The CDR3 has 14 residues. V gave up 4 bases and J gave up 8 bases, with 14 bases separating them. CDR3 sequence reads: CASSTQGFKEKLFF. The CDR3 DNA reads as TGTGCCAGTAGTACACAGGGATTTAAGGAAAAACTGTTTTTT.

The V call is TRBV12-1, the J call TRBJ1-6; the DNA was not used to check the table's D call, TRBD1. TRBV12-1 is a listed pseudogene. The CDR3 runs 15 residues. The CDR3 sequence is CASSQTGTGTSPLHF. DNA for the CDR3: TGTGCCAGCAGCCAAACCGGGACAGGGACTTCACCCCTCCACTTT.

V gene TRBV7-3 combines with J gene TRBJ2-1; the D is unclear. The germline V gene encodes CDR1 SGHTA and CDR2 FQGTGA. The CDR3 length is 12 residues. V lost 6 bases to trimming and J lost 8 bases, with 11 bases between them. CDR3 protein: CASSGPGDEQFF. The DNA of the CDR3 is TGTGCCAGCAGTGGGCCTGGCGATGAGCAGTTCTTC. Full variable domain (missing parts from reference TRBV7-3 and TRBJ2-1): GAGVSQTPSNKVTEKGKYVELRCDPISGHTALYWYRQSLGQGPEFLIYFQGTGAADDSGLPNDRFFAVRPEGSVSTLKIQRTERGDSAVYLCASSGPGDEQFFGPGTRLTVL.

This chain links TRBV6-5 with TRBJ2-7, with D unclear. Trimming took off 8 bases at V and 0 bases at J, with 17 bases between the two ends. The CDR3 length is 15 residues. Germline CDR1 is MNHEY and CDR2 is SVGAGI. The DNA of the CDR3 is TGTGCCAGCCGTCCACTCGGATCTAGCTCCTACGAGCAGTACTTC. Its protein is CASRPLGSSSYEQYF.

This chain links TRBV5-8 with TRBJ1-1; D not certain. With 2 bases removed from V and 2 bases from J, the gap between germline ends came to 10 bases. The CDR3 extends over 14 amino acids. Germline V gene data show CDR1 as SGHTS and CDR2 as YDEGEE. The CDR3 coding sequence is TGTGCCAGCAGCTTCCCGGTTTACAACACTGAAGCTTTCTTT. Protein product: CASSFPVYNTEAFF.

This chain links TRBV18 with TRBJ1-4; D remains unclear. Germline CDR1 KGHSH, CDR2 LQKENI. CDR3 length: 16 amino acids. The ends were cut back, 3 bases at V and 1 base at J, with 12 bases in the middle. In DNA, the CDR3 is TGTGCCAGCTCACCTTCTTCCCGGGGAACTAATGAAAAACTGTTTTTT. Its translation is CASSPSSRGTNEKLFF.

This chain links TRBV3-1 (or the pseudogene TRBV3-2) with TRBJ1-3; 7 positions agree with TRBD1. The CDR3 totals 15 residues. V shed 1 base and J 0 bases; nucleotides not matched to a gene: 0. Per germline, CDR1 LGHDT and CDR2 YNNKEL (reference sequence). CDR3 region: CASSQGQGSGNTIYF. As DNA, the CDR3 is TGTGCCAGCAGCCAAGGACAGGGCTCTGGAAACACCATATATTTT.

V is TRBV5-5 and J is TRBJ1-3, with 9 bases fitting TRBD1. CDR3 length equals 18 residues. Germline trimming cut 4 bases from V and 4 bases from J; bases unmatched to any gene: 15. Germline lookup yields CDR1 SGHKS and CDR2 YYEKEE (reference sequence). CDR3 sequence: CASSRGNRGHNSGNTIYF. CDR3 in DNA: TGTGCCAGCAGCCGGGGAAACAGGGGGCACAATTCAGGAAACACCATATATTTT.

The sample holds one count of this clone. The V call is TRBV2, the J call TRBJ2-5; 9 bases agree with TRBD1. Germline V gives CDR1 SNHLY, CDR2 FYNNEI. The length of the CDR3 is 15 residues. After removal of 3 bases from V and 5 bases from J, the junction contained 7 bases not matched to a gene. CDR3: CASSEDRGKSETQYF. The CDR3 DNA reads TGTGCCAGCAGTGAGGACAGGGGAAAAAGCGAGACCCAGTACTTC.

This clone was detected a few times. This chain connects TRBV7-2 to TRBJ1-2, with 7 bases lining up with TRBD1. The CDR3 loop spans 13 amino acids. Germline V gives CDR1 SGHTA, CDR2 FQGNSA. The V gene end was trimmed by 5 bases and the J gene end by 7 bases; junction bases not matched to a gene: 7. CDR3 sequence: CASSVERGRGYTF. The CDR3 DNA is TGTGCCAGCAGCGTGGAGAGGGGGCGTGGCTACACCTTC.

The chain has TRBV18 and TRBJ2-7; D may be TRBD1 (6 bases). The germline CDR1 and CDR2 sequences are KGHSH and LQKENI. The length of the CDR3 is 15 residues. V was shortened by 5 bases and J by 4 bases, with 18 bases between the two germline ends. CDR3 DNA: TGTGCCAGCTCAGGGGTCCGGCAGGGGTGGTACGAGCAGTACTTC. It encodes CASSGVRQGWYEQYF.

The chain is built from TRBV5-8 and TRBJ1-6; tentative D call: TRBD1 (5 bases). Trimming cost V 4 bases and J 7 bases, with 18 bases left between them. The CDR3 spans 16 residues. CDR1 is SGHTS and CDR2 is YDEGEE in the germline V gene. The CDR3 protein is CASSTRPGEPNSPLHF. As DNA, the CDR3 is TGTGCCAGCAGCACGCGACCGGGGGAACCCAATTCACCCCTCCACTTT.

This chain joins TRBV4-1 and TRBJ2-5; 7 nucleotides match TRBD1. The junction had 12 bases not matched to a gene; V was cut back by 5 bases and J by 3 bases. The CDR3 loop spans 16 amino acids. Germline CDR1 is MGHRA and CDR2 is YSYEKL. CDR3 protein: CASSGARGFGEETQYF. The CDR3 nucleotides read TGCGCCAGCAGCGGAGCCAGGGGGTTCGGTGAAGAGACCCAGTACTTC.